A selection of T cell receptor beta chains follows, all from one sample in a study of blood T cell repertoires in COVID-19. Repertoires were generated with immunoSEQ multiplex PCR, while TCRdb's copy carries only in-frame clones and drops some. The sample carries about 100,000 clones, around 90% recorded once. The sequencing input was peripheral blood. These TCRs come from a woman aged 60-75 years with acute or convalescent COVID-19. Both conserved end residues are part of each CDR3. D genes are given only for firm matches. Where a row states a size, it is once, few, many or the class of an expanded clone; other rows omit it.

>TRBV27|.|TRBJ2-7|.
CASSLSSGETEFEQYF
TGTGCCAGCAGTTTATCCTCGGGAGAGACTGAGTTCGAGCAGTACTTC
>TRBV28|.|TRBJ2-7|.
CASGLSYEQYF
TGTGCCAGCGGACTCTCCTACGAGCAGTACTTC
>TRBV27|.|TRBJ1-2|TRBD1
CARTGGNYGYTF
TGTGCAAGGACAGGTGGGAACTATGGCTACACCTTC
>TRBV3-1/TRBV3-2|.|TRBJ1-3|TRBD1
CASSQGGTAGDTIYF
TGTGCCAGCAGCCAAGGCGGGACAGCCGGAGACACCATATATTTT
>TRBV5-1|.|TRBJ1-4|.
CASSLAQAMANEKLFF
TGCGCCAGCAGCTTGGCCCAGGCTATGGCTAATGAAAAACTGTTTTTT
>TRBV6-5|.|TRBJ2-7|TRBD2
CASSAASGRWIEKYF
TGTGCCAGCAGCGCCGCGAGCGGGAGGTGGATCGAGAAGTACTTC
>TRBV3-1/TRBV3-2|.|TRBJ2-1|.
CASSPGHSLGEQFF
TGTGCCAGCAGCCCGGGACACTCGTTGGGTGAGCAGTTCTTC
>TRBV19|.|TRBJ1-3|.
CASSSGRSGNTIYF
TGTGCCAGTAGTAGCGGTAGATCTGGAAACACCATATATTTT
>TRBV6-5|.|TRBJ2-3|TRBD2
CASRTSGGGF
TGTGCCAGCAGGACTAGCGGGGGTGGTTTT
>TRBV14|.|TRBJ2-2|TRBD2
CASSQEIRGTSGRLGAGELFF
TGTGCCAGCAGCCAAGAGATTCGGGGGACTAGCGGGAGGCTTGGCGCCGGGGAGCTGTTTTTT
>TRBV24-1|once|TRBJ2-1|TRBD1
CATSDGGQGADEQFF
TGTGCCACCAGTGATGGAGGACAGGGGGCCGATGAGCAGTTCTTC
>TRBV29-1|.|TRBJ2-1|.
CSGFRSYNEQFF
TGCAGCGGGTTTAGATCCTACAATGAGCAGTTCTTC
>TRBV7-7|.|TRBJ2-5|TRBD1
CASSAGQGLETQYF
TGTGCTAGCAGCGCCGGACAGGGTCTGGAGACCCAGTACTTC
>TRBV28|.|TRBJ1-2|.
CASSFAPTGYGYTF
TGTGCCAGCAGTTTCGCCCCCACAGGTTATGGCTACACCTTC
>TRBV2|once|TRBJ1-1|TRBD1
CASSNRGDTEAFF
TGTGCCAGCAGCAACAGGGGAGACACTGAAGCTTTCTTT
>TRBV2|.|TRBJ1-2|.
CASGAGGGGYTF
TGTGCCAGCGGGGCTGGGGGAGGAGGCTACACCTTC
>TRBV4-1|few|TRBJ2-7|.
CASSQLGDRTYEQYF
TGCGCCAGCAGCCAATTAGGCGACAGGACCTACGAGCAGTACTTC
>TRBV12-3/TRBV12-4|.|TRBJ2-2|.
CASRITGTGELFF
TGTGCCAGCAGGATCACAGGGACCGGGGAGCTGTTTTTT
>TRBV28|.|TRBJ2-7|.
CASSLQGKTYEQYF
TGTGCCAGCAGTTTACAGGGAAAAACCTACGAGCAGTACTTC
>TRBV4-2|.|TRBJ2-1|TRBD2
CASSQERGQREKFEQFF
TGTGCCAGCAGCCAAGAAAGGGGCCAGCGGGAGAAATTTGAGCAGTTCTTC
>TRBV7-8|.|TRBJ1-6|TRBD1
CASSSRQGSNSPLHF
TGTGCCAGCAGCTCGCGACAGGGGAGCAATTCACCCCTCCACTTT
>TRBV27|.|TRBJ1-5|TRBD1
CASSSDRGQPQHF
TGTGCCAGCAGTTCCGACAGGGGTCAGCCCCAGCATTTT